Given below is one TCR beta chain in context. Antigen specificity is unknown. The data originate from a study of cytomegalovirus exposure and HLA in healthy donors. Study findings and constraints: Three chains tied to CMV proved CMV antigen-specific in vitro. The majority of TCR sequences were rare, yet some public TCRs appeared in many donors. Altogether, about 160 TCR beta chains were recorded as cytomegalovirus-associated.

There are 19 residues in the CDR3. The germline CDR1 and CDR2 sequences are MNHEY and SMNVEV (reference sequence). V was clipped by 5 bases and J by 2 bases; unmatched bases: 16. TCRdb's table, derived via immunoSEQ multiplex PCR, lists solely in-frame clones and lacks some. The sample has 100,000 to 150,000 clones, roughly 90% seen once; the top ten hold more than 1.5%. An approximately 120-subject validation cohort, separate from the 666-subject first cohort, supplied the donors. The rearrangement joins TRBV27 to TRBJ1-5; TRBD1 matches at 9 bases. The sequencing sample was made of PBMCs. This TCR derives from a woman aged 18-29 years in good health and CMV-seronegative. The CDR3 sequence is CASSPSGPGTGYGNQPQHF. The CDR3 DNA sequence: TGTGCCAGCAGTCCCTCCGGTCCCGGGACAGGGTACGGCAATCAGCCCCAGCATTTT.